This T cell receptor beta chain was observed in a study of Graves' ophthalmopathy and Graves' hyperthyroidism. Whole-study results and caveats: This model predicted ophthalmopathy progression (sensitivity 70% to 71%, specificity 72.22%).

Concerning this clonotype itself: Its antigen is undetermined.

Ineligible for inclusion were patients with other autoimmune diseases, uncontrolled infections, pregnancy or lactation. CDR3 regions of TCR beta were amplified from RNA transcripts. The first round was an RT-PCR with HTBI primers, and the second round was a multiplex PCR. TCRdb re-called the multiplex PCR reads through MiXCR, storing one row per CDR3 protein. The sample shows 650,000 to 800,000 distinct CDR3 sequences, roughly two fifths of them seen only once. From germline, CDR1 is SEHNR and CDR2 FQNEAQ (reference sequence). The trim removed 8 bases at V and 3 bases at J, leaving 7 bases unmatched. CDR3 length equals 13 residues.

This clonotype was obtained from an adult man with Graves' ophthalmopathy. Material: peripheral blood. The J gene is TRBJ2-7, the V gene TRBV7-9, with 7 positions matching TRBD1. CDR3 DNA: TGTGCCAGCCCGGGACAGCTGTACTACGAGCAGTACTTC. This gives the protein CASPGQLYYEQYF.